One and the same sample provided the 30 T cell receptor beta chains below, sequenced in a study of shared clonotypes between healthy human individuals. The protocol was immunoSEQ multiplex PCR, while the TCRdb copy is restricted to in-frame clones and leaves out a portion. The sample contains roughly 480,000 clones, around three quarters of which appear only once. Input material: PBMCs. All receptors derive from a woman in her forties in good health. Some clones in this sample may be carry-over from other donors' samples.

V is TRBV7-2 and J is TRBJ1-5, with D possibly matching TRBD1 (6 bases). Germline loops: CDR1 SGHTA, CDR2 FQGNSA. Trimming took 2 bases from V and 4 from J, leaving 12 bases between them. The length of the CDR3 is 15 residues. CDR3: CASSLNGGGNQPQHF. CDR3 bases: TGTGCCAGCAGCTTAAATGGGGGCGGGAATCAGCCCCAGCATTTT.

As for this clone: Other nucleotide sequences from this sample produce the same CDR3. The chain links TRBV5-1 to TRBJ2-1; D may correspond to TRBD1 or TRBD2 (5 bases each). The CDR3 is 16 amino acids. Per germline, CDR1 SGHRS and CDR2 YFSETQ. V was pared by 4 bases and J by 0 bases, with 14 bases between. The CDR3 here is CASSIGTGSSYNEQFF. In DNA, the CDR3 is TGCGCCAGCAGCATAGGGACGGGGAGCTCCTACAATGAGCAGTTCTTC.

This clone was recorded many times. The genes are TRBV7-2 and TRBJ2-3; TRBD2 matches 7 bases. This CDR3 contains 15 residues. Germline values: CDR1 SGHTA, CDR2 FQGNSA. Trimming removed 3 bases from V and 4 bases from J; junction bases left unmatched: 7. The CDR3 loop is CASSFWGGSPDTQYF. CDR3 coding DNA: TGTGCCAGCAGCTTTTGGGGGGGTTCTCCAGATACGCAGTATTTT.

This clone was observed a single time. This chain joins TRBV6-1 and TRBJ2-4; 7 bases are shared with TRBD1. The CDR3 is 13 residues long. The germline V gene has CDR1 MNHNS and CDR2 SASEGT. After removal of 6 bases from V and 6 bases from J, the junction contained 5 bases not matched to a gene. CDR3 in amino acids: CASRTGQLNIQYF. The CDR3 DNA follows: TGTGCCAGCAGAACGGGACAGCTAAACATTCAGTACTTC.

The rearrangement joins TRBV5-4 to TRBJ1-2; D gene unclear. The V end was cut by 0 bases, the J end by 7 bases, with 13 bases between. The CDR3 consists of 14 residues. Germline V gene sequence: CDR1 SGHNT, CDR2 YYREEE (reference sequence). CDR3 DNA: TGTGCCAGCAGCTTGGCCGGCAGGCAAGGTGGCTACACCTTC. Translation: CASSLAGRQGGYTF. Full variable domain (outside the CDR3, taken from reference TRBV5-4 and TRBJ1-2): ETGVTQSPTHLIKTRGQQVTLRCSSQSGHNTVSWYQQALGQGPQFIFQYYREEENGRGNFPPRFSGLQFPNYSSELNVNALELDDSALYLCASSLAGRQGGYTFGSGTRLTVV.

This clone turned up a few times. CDR3 amino acids: CASYLAGAPYEQYF. The CDR3, as DNA: TGTGCCAGCTATCTGGCAGGGGCCCCCTACGAGCAGTACTTC. The genes are TRBV28 and TRBJ2-7; perhaps TRBD1 as D (6 bases). Germline loops: CDR1 MDHEN, CDR2 SYDVKM. The CDR3 loop spans 14 amino acids. Trimming removed 8 bases from V and 2 bases from J, with 16 bases in between.

The DNA for the CDR3 is TGCGCCAGCAGCTTTTTAGCGGGTCGGAACTACGAGCAGTACTTC. It specifies CASSFLAGRNYEQYF. The V call is TRBV5-1, the J call TRBJ2-7; 7 bases are a match to TRBD2. The V gene's germline CDR1 is SGHRS and CDR2 YFSETQ. Unmatched junction bases numbered 8, after V lost 2 bases and J lost 3 bases. This CDR3 has 15 residues.

CDR3 in DNA: TGTGCCAGTAGTATAGCGGACGCTGGGGCCAACGTCCTGACTTTC. It yields the protein CASSIADAGANVLTF. V and J are TRBV19 and TRBJ2-6; D unresolved. V was shortened by 1 base and J by 2 bases, with 6 bases between the two germline ends. This CDR3 spans 15 amino acids. Germline V CDR1 and CDR2: LNHDA, SQIVND (reference sequence).

The chain has TRBV6-6 and TRBJ2-6; D is perhaps TRBD1 (6 bases). CDR3 length: 16 residues. Trimming removed 4 bases at V and 3 bases at J, with 13 bases between. Germline V gives CDR1 MNHNY, CDR2 SVGAGI (reference sequence). The CDR3 region has the DNA TGTGCCAGCAGTTCCGGACAGTTAGATGGGGCCAACGTCCTGACTTTC. Protein product: CASSSGQLDGANVLTF.

This clone was observed a single time. CDR3: CARGRQGARDQETQYF. CDR3 bases: TGTGCCAGAGGACGCCAGGGGGCGCGGGATCAAGAGACCCAGTACTTC. The genes are TRBV19 and TRBJ2-5; TRBD1 aligns across 8 bases. The V gene's germline CDR1 is LNHDA and CDR2 SQIVND (reference sequence). The CDR3 spans 16 residues. Trimming cost V 9 bases and J 2 bases; bases outside gene matches: 14.

The table lists this clone with a few counts. V gene TRBV2 combines with J gene TRBJ1-2; TRBD1 agrees at 9 bases. This CDR3 spans 14 amino acids. Germline CDR1 and CDR2: SNHLY and FYNNEI. Trimming took 3 bases from V and 8 from J; bases not matched to a gene: 7. CDR3 in amino acids: CASSEGQGVAGYTF. The CDR3 nucleotides are TGTGCCAGCAGTGAGGGACAGGGAGTCGCGGGCTACACCTTC. The full variable domain, with the rest looked up from reference TRBV2 and TRBJ1-2, is EPEVTQTPSHQVTQMGQEVILRCVPISNHLYFYWYRQILGQKVEFLVSFYNNEISEKSEIFDDQFSVERPDGSNFTLKIRSTKLEDSAMYFCASSEGQGVAGYTFGSGTRLTVV.

As DNA, the CDR3 is TGTGCCAGCAGCCAGGGACGGAGAAACACTGAAGCTTTCTTT. Translating it yields CASSQGRRNTEAFF. The J gene is TRBJ1-1, the V gene TRBV28; perhaps TRBD1 as D (5 bases). The CDR3 consists of 14 residues. The germline V gene encodes CDR1 MDHEN and CDR2 SYDVKM. V shed 6 bases and J shed 2 bases, with 13 bases lying between them.

In DNA, the CDR3 is TGCGCCAGCAGTGGGAAAAGGGGGACTAGCGGGAGTAAGAATGAGCAGTTCTTC. Translation gives CASSGKRGTSGSKNEQFF. V gene TRBV10-1 combines with J gene TRBJ2-1; TRBD2 aligns across 14 bases. CDR1 and CDR2 (germline): WNHNN, SYGVQD (reference sequence). The CDR3 contains 18 residues. Losses at the gene ends were 4 bases for V and 7 bases for J; bases not matched to a gene: 12.

V is TRBV29-1 and J is TRBJ2-1; D uncertain. V lost 3 bases and J 10 bases, leaving 10 bases between the germline ends. CDR3 length equals 11 residues. CDR1 and CDR2 from the germline V gene are SQVTM and ANQGSEA. CDR3 loop: CSVDGRLEQFF. DNA for the CDR3: TGCAGCGTTGATGGACGGCTGGAGCAGTTCTTC.

The chain recombines TRBV28 with TRBJ1-5; D gene uncertain. Trimming removed 6 bases from V and 7 bases from J, with 10 bases in between. CDR1 is MDHEN and CDR2 is SYDVKM in the germline V gene. The CDR3 extends over 12 amino acids. The chain's CDR3 is CASRSPGQPQHF. CDR3 nucleotide sequence: TGTGCCAGCAGGTCCCCGGGACAGCCCCAGCATTTT.

To note about this clone: A far larger clone is only one base removed, so a read error is likely. Other DNA sequences in the sample encode the same CDR3. CDR3 protein: CASGTGGLNQPQHF. In DNA form, the CDR3 reads TGTGCCAGCGGGACAGGGGGCCTCAATCAGCCCCAGCACTTT. The chain has TRBV5-8 and TRBJ1-5; the match to TRBD1 covers 12 bases. The CDR3 sequence is 14 residues long. Germline lookup yields CDR1 SGHTS and CDR2 YDEGEE.

The chain recombines TRBV4-2 with TRBJ1-5, with unresolved D. The germline V gene encodes CDR1 LGHNA and CDR2 YNFKEQ. The length of the CDR3 is 16 residues. V lost 0 bases, J lost 4 bases, and 13 bases lay in between. CDR3 loop: CASSQDRIGGNQPQHF. In DNA, the CDR3 is TGTGCCAGCAGCCAAGATCGGATTGGAGGGAATCAGCCCCAGCATTTT.

A single count supports this clone. V gene TRBV5-1 combines with J gene TRBJ2-7; 15 bases map to TRBD2. CDR3 size: 17 residues. Germline CDR1 is SGHRS and CDR2 is YFSETQ. Losses at the gene ends were 4 bases for V and 2 bases for J; bases not matched to a gene: 7. CDR3 amino acids: CASSTGTSGRYPYEQYF. The CDR3 DNA sequence: TGCGCCAGCAGCACGGGGACTAGCGGGAGGTATCCCTACGAGCAGTACTTC.

The gene calls are TRBV19 and TRBJ2-1; 9 nucleotides line up with TRBD1. The CDR3 extends over 16 amino acids. V lost 6 bases to trimming and J lost 5 bases; unmatched junction nucleotides: 11. In germline, CDR1 is LNHDA, CDR2 SQIVND (reference sequence). CDR3 sequence: CASSSQGTGSNNEQFF. The CDR3 DNA sequence: TGTGCCAGTAGCTCTCAAGGGACAGGGTCTAACAATGAGCAGTTCTTC.

Remarks on this clone: A far larger clone is off by one base, so a read error is likely. The V call is TRBV28, the J call TRBJ1-2, with 7 bases identical to TRBD1. CDR1 MDHEN and CDR2 SYDVKM come from the germline V gene. The CDR3 is made up of 14 amino acids. V lost 6 bases to trimming and J lost 5 bases; unmatched junction nucleotides: 9. CDR3 DNA sequence: TGTGCCAGCAGAACTACAGGGGTCTGGTATGGCTACACCTTC. It yields the protein CASRTTGVWYGYTF.

The V gene is TRBV5-1, the J gene TRBJ2-1; D not resolved. CDR3 length: 16 residues. CDR1 is SGHRS, CDR2 YFSETQ, per germline. The ends were cut back, 0 bases at V and 1 base at J, with 11 bases in the middle. The chain's CDR3 is CASSLAVGLSYNEQFF. In nucleotides, the CDR3 is TGCGCCAGCAGCTTGGCCGTCGGTCTTTCCTACAATGAGCAGTTCTTC. The variable domain in full, completed from reference TRBV5-1 and TRBJ2-1, reads KAGVTQTPRYLIKTRGQQVTLSCSPISGHRSVSWYQQTPGQGLQFLFEYFSETQRNKGNFPGRFSGRQFSNSRSEMNVSTLELGDSALYLCASSLAVGLSYNEQFFGPGTRLTVL.

The chain uses TRBV30 and TRBJ2-3; 9 nucleotides line up with TRBD2. From germline, CDR1 is GTSNPN and CDR2 SVGIG (reference sequence). V lost 4 bases, J lost 5 bases, and 7 bases stayed unmatched. The CDR3 has 14 residues. For the CDR3, the DNA is TGTGCCTGGATGCGCGGGAGGGCCGGAGATACGCAGTATTTT. Protein: CAWMRGRAGDTQYF.

The gene calls are TRBV27 and TRBJ1-2; D not resolved. CDR1 is MNHEY and CDR2 is SMNVEV in the germline V gene (reference sequence). This CDR3 comprises 13 residues. Trimming took off 5 bases at V and 7 bases at J, with 14 bases between the two ends. CDR3 in amino acids: CASSPRNLPGYTF. The CDR3, as DNA: TGTGCCAGCAGTCCACGAAACCTCCCTGGCTACACCTTC.

J is TRBJ2-7 and V is TRBV5-4; 12 nucleotides agree with TRBD2. CDR3 length: 20 amino acids. Trimming took 1 base from V and 0 from J; bases not matched to a gene: 14. Germline V gene lookup returns CDR1 SGHNT and CDR2 YYREEE (reference sequence). For the CDR3, the DNA is TGTGCCAGCAGCTTGAGGGTCGGGCTAGCGGGGGGGCCCCTCTCCTACGAGCAGTACTTC. Translation gives CASSLRVGLAGGPLSYEQYF. Full variable domain (remainder filled in from reference TRBV5-4 and TRBJ2-7): ETGVTQSPTHLIKTRGQQVTLRCSSQSGHNTVSWYQQALGQGPQFIFQYYREEENGRGNFPPRFSGLQFPNYSSELNVNALELDDSALYLCASSLRVGLAGGPLSYEQYFGPGTRLTVT.

J is TRBJ1-2 and V is TRBV28; D is undetermined. V dropped 4 bases and J dropped 4 bases, with 16 bases sitting between them. The germline gives CDR1 MDHEN, CDR2 SYDVKM. The CDR3 covers 15 residues. The CDR3 loop reads CASSSLQKSGYGYTF. CDR3 nucleotides: TGTGCCAGCAGTTCCCTACAGAAATCTGGCTATGGCTACACCTTC.

V gene TRBV6-4 combines with J gene TRBJ2-3, with 10 bases that match TRBD2. This CDR3 comprises 15 residues. Germline lookup yields CDR1 MRHNA and CDR2 SNTAGT. V trimming: 4 bases; J trimming: 3 bases; junction bases outside the gene matches: 4. In DNA, the CDR3 is TGTGCCAGCAGTGCCCTAGCGGGAGCGACAGATACGCAGTATTTT. Its translation: CASSALAGATDTQYF.

The chain recombines TRBV28 with TRBJ1-2; weak D call: TRBD1 (5 bases). This CDR3 is 13 amino acids long. Looked up from germline, CDR1 is MDHEN and CDR2 is SYDVKM. V lost 9 bases, J lost 4 bases, and 15 bases lay in between. The CDR3 nucleotides are TGTGCCAGTTTGTCCCGGGGCCCCTATGGCTACACCTTC. This encodes CASLSRGPYGYTF.

This chain connects TRBV2 to TRBJ2-3; D perhaps matches TRBD1 (7 bases). Germline V gene data show CDR1 as SNHLY and CDR2 as FYNNEI. V was clipped by 10 bases and J by 1 base, with 21 bases between them. This CDR3 has 16 residues. The CDR3, as DNA: TGTGCCACAGGGGGACTCTTTGGGATTGGCACAGATACGCAGTATTTT. Amino acids: CATGGLFGIGTDTQYF.

The J gene is TRBJ2-1, the V gene TRBV9, with D possibly being TRBD2 (6 bases). This CDR3 spans 12 amino acids. CDR1 is SGDLS and CDR2 is YYNGEE in the germline V gene. The V gene lost 3 bases and the J gene lost 9 bases, with 10 bases spanning the gap. The CDR3 is CASSAPEGEQFF. The CDR3 coding sequence is TGTGCCAGCAGCGCCCCGGAGGGTGAGCAGTTCTTC.

At least ten counts were recorded for this clone. J is TRBJ2-1 and V is TRBV29-1; TRBD2 matches at 11 bases. The germline CDR1 and CDR2 sequences are SQVTM and ANQGSEA. V shed 6 bases, J shed 4 bases, and the junction held 8 bases outside the gene matches. There are 15 residues in the CDR3. The CDR3 nucleotides read TGCAGCGTCCCCCTACGGACTAGCGGGTACAATGAGCAGTTCTTC. Translated: CSVPLRTSGYNEQFF.